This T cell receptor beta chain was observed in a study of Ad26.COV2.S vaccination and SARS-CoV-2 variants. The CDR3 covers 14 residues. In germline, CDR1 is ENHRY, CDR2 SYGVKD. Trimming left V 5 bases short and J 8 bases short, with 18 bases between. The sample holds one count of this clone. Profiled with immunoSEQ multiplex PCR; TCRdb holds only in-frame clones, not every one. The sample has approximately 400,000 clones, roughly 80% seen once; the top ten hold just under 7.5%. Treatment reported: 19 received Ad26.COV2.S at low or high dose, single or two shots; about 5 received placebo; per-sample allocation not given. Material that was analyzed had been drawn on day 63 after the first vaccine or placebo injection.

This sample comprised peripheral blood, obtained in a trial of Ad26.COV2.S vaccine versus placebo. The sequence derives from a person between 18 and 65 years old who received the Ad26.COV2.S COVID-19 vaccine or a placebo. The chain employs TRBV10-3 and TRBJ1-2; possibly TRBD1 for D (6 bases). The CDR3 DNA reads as TGTGCCATCAGTAGGGGGGAGGTACCGCGCGGCTACACCTTC. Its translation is CAISRGEVPRGYTF.